This TCR beta chain stems from a study of blood T cells in healthy people across ages. Looking at the study overall: Template switching picked up about one barcoded beta molecule for each two T cells.

Alongside a J-beta primer mix, a sample-barcoded 5' primer served in a second PCR lasting roughly 6 to 12 cycles. TCRdb called the 5' RACE reads again in MiXCR, with one record for every CDR3 protein. The data hold around 1.5 million distinct CDR3 sequences, with around 55% observed a single time. About this clonotype itself: Its antigen is not identified.

Germline CDR1 MGHRA, CDR2 YSYEKL. CDR3 length equals 13 residues. Trimming left V 1 base short and J 8 bases short, with 9 bases between. Study-wide results and limits: Roughly linear age-related decline in beta diversity appeared, significant by age roughly 40.

The genes are TRBV4-1 and TRBJ2-1; D uncertain. The sequenced sample was blood. This clonotype was obtained from a young man in good health. DNA of the CDR3: TGCGCCAGCAGCCAAGGAGGCGGTCATGAGCAGTTCTTC. This translates into CASSQGGGHEQFF.